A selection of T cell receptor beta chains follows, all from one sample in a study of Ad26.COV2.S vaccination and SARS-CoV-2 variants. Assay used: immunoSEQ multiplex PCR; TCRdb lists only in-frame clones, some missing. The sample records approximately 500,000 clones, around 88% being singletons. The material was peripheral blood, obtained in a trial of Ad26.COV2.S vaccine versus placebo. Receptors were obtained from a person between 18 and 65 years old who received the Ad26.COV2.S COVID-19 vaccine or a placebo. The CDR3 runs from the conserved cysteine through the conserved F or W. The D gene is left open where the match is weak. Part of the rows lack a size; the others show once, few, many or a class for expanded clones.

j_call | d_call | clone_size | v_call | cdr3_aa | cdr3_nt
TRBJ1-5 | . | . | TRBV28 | CASSFTDRPNQPQHF | TGTGCCAGCAGTTTTACTGACAGACCGAATCAGCCCCAGCATTTT
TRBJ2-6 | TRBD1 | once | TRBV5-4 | CASSPGTAGANVLTF | TGTGCCAGCAGCCCAGGGACAGCTGGGGCCAACGTCCTGACTTTC
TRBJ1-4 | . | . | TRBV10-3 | CAIRGNEKLFF | TGTGCCATCAGGGGGAATGAAAAACTGTTTTTT
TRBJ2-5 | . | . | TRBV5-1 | CASSLGSGFETQYF | TGCGCCAGCAGCTTGGGGTCAGGGTTCGAGACCCAGTACTTC
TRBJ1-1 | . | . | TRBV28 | CASSLCTAPLSCIAFF | TGTGCCAGCAGTTTATGCACAGCGCCCTTATCATGCATAGCTTTCTTT
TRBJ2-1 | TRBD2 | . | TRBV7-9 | CASSRTSGYNEQFF | TGTGCCAGCAGCCGGACTAGCGGGTACAATGAGCAGTTCTTC
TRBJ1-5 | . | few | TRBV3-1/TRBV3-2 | CASSQAGGDQPQHF | TGTGCCAGCAGCCAAGCGGGAGGGGACCAGCCCCAGCATTTT
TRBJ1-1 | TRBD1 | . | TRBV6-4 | CASSDSATGAPAFF | TGTGCCAGCAGTGACTCGGCGACAGGGGCGCCAGCTTTCTTT
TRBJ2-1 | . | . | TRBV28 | CASSAMWGEYNEQFF | TGTGCCAGCAGCGCGATGTGGGGGGAGTATAATGAGCAGTTCTTC
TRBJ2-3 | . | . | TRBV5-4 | CASSGVGRDTQYF | TGTGCCAGCAGCGGGGTTGGGAGAGATACGCAGTATTTT
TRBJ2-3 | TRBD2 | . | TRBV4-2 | CASSQEGTTSGDTQYF | TGTGCCAGCAGCCAGGAAGGGACTACCTCGGGAGATACGCAGTATTTT
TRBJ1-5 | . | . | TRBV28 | CASSSTIWGPQHF | TGTGCCAGCAGTTCCACTATTTGGGGTCCCCAGCATTTT
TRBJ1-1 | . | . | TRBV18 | CASSPAGAQRAEAFF | TGTGCCAGCTCACCAGCGGGGGCCCAGAGGGCTGAAGCTTTCTTT
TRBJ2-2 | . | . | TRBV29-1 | CSVVTGTPGAGTGELFF | TGCAGCGTTGTGACCGGGACCCCAGGGGCGGGAACCGGGGAGCTGTTTTTT
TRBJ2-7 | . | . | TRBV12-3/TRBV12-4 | CASSPFRRSEQYF | TGTGCCAGCAGCCCCTTTCGCCGGAGCGAGCAGTACTTC
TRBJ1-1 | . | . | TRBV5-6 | CASSSIGGAEAFF | TGTGCCAGCAGCTCCATAGGAGGCGCTGAAGCTTTCTTT
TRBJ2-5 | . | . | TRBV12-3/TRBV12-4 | CASSLGMRGTQYF | TGTGCCAGCAGTTTGGGCATGAGGGGGACCCAGTACTTC
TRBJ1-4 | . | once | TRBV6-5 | CASSNFEKLFF | TGTGCCAGCAGTAACTTTGAAAAACTGTTTTTT
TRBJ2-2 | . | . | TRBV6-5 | CASRTGTGELFF | TGTGCCAGCAGAACGGGTACCGGGGAGCTGTTTTTT
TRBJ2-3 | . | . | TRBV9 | CASSPLTGTKATQYF | TGTGCCAGCAGTCCTTTGACAGGGACTAAAGCCACGCAGTATTTT
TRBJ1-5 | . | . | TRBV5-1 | CASSLGGSNQPQHF | TGCGCCAGCAGCTTGGGCGGTAGCAATCAGCCCCAGCATTTT
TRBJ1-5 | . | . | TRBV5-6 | CASSIHQGIGNQPQHF | TGTGCCAGCAGCATACATCAGGGAATTGGCAATCAGCCCCAGCATTTT
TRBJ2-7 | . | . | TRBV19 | CASSILLGREYEQYF | TGTGCCAGTAGTATCTTGTTGGGACGCGAGTACGAGCAGTACTTC